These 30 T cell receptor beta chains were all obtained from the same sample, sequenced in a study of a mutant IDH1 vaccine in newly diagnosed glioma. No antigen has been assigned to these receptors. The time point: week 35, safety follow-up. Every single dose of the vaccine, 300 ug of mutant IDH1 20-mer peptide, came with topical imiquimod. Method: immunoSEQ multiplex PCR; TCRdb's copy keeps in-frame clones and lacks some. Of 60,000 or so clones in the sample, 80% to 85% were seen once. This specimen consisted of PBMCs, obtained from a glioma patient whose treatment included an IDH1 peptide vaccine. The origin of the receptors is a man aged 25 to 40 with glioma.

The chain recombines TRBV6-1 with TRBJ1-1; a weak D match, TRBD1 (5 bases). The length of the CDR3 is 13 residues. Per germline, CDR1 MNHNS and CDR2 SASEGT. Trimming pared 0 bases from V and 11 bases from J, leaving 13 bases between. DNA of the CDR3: TGTGCCAGCAGTGAAGCACCCAGGGTTTTGGCTTTCTTT. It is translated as CASSEAPRVLAFF.

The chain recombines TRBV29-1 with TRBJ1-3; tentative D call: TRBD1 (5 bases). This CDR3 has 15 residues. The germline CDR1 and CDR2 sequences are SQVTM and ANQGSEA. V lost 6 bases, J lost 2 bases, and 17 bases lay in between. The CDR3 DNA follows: TGCAGCGTGGGGGGTGGACCCTCAACTGGAAACACCATATATTTT. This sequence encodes CSVGGGPSTGNTIYF. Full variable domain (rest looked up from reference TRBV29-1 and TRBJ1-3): SAVISQKPSRDICQRGTSLTIQCQVDSQVTMMFWYRQQPGQSLTLIATANQGSEATYESGFVIDKFPISRPNLTFSTLTVSNMSPEDSSIYLCSVGGGPSTGNTIYFGEGSWLTVV.

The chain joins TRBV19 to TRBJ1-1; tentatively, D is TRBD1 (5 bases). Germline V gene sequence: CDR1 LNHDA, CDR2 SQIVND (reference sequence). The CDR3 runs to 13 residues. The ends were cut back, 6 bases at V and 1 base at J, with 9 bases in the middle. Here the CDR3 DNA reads TGTGCCAGTAGGCGACAGACGAACACTGAAGCTTTCTTT. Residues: CASRRQTNTEAFF.

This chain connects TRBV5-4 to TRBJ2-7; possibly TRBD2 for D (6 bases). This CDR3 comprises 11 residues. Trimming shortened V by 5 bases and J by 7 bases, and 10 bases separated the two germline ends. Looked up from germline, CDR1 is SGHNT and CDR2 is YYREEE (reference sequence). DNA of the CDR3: TGTGCCAGCAGACAGGCGGGGGAGCAGTACTTC. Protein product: CASRQAGEQYF. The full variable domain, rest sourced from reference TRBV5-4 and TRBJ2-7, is ETGVTQSPTHLIKTRGQQVTLRCSSQSGHNTVSWYQQALGQGPQFIFQYYREEENGRGNFPPRFSGLQFPNYSSELNVNALELDDSALYLCASRQAGEQYFGPGTRLTVT.

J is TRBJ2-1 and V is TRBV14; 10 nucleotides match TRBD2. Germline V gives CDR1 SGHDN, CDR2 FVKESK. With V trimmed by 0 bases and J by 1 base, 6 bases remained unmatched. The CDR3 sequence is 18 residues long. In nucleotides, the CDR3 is TGTGCCAGCAGCCAAGATTCTAGCGGGGGCCTTTCCTACAATGAGCAGTTCTTC. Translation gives CASSQDSSGGLSYNEQFF.

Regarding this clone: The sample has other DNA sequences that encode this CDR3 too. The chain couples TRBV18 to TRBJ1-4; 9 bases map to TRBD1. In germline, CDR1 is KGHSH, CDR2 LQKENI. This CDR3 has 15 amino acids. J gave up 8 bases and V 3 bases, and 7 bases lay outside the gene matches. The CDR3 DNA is TGTGCCAGCTCACCCCCGGGACAGGGTTACGAAAAACTGTTTTTT. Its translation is CASSPPGQGYEKLFF.

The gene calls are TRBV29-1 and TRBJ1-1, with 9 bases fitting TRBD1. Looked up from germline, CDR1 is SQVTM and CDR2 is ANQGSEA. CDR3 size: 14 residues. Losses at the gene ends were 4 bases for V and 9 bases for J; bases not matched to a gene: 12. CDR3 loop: CSVVGMETGGKAFF. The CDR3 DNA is TGCAGCGTTGTGGGGATGGAGACAGGGGGAAAAGCTTTCTTT. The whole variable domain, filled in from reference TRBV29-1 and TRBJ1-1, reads SAVISQKPSRDICQRGTSLTIQCQVDSQVTMMFWYRQQPGQSLTLIATANQGSEATYESGFVIDKFPISRPNLTFSTLTVSNMSPEDSSIYLCSVVGMETGGKAFFGQGTRLTVV.

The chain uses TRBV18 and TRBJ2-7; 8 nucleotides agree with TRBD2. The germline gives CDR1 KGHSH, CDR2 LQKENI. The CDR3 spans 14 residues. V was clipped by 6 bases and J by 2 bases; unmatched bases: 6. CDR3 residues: CASSSGGIPYEQYF. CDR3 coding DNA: TGTGCCAGCTCCTCGGGGGGGATACCCTACGAGCAGTACTTC.

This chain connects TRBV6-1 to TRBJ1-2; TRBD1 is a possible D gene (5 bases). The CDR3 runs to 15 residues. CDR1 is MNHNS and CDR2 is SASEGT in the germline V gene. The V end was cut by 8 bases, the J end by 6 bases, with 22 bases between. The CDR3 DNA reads TGTGCCAGCGATTACATGGCAGGGATAAGCGATGGCTACACCTTC. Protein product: CASDYMAGISDGYTF.

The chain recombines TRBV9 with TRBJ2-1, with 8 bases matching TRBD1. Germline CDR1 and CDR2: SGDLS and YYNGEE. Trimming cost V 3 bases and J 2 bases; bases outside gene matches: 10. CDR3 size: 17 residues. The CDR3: CASSARQGRVAYNEQFF. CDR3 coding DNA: TGTGCCAGCAGCGCACGACAGGGGAGAGTTGCCTACAATGAGCAGTTCTTC.

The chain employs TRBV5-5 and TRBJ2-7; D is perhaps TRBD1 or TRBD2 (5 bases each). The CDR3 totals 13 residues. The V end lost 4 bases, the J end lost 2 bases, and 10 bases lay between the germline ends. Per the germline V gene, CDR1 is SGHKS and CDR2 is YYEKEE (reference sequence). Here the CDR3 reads CASSPGPTYEQYF. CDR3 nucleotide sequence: TGTGCCAGCAGCCCGGGACCTACCTACGAGCAGTACTTC.

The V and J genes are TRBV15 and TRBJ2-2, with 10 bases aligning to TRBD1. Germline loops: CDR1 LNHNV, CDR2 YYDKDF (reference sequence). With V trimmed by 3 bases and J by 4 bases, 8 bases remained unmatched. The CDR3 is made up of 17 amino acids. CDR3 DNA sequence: TGTGCCACCAGCAGTGACCGGGACAGGGGTTTCACCGGGGAGCTGTTTTTT. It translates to CATSSDRDRGFTGELFF.

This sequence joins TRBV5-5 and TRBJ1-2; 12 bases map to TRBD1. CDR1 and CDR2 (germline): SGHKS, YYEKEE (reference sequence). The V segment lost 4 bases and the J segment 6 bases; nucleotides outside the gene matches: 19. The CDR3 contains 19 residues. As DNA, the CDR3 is TGTGCCAGCAGCCCTCGGTGGGACAGGGGGCGATTCGGTGGGAATGGCTACACCTTC. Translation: CASSPRWDRGRFGGNGYTF.

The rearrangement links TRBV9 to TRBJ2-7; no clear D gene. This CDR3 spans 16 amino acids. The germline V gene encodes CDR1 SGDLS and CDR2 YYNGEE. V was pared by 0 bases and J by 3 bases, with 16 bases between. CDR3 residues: CASSVEAKPSYYEQYF. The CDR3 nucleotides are TGTGCCAGCAGCGTAGAAGCTAAACCCTCCTACTACGAGCAGTACTTC.

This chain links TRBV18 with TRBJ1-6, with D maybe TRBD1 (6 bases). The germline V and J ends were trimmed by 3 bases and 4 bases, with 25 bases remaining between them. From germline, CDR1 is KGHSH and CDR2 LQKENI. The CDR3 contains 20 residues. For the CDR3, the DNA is TGTGCCAGCTCACCCTTGCCGCCAGGACAGTCTCCTACTTATAATTCACCCCTCCACTTT. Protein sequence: CASSPLPPGQSPTYNSPLHF.

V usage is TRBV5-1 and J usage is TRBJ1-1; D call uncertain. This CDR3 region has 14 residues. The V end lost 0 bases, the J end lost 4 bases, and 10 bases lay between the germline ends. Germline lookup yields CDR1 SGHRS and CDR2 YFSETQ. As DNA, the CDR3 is TGCGCCAGCAGCTTGGACAGACAACTCACTGAAGCTTTCTTT. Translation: CASSLDRQLTEAFF.

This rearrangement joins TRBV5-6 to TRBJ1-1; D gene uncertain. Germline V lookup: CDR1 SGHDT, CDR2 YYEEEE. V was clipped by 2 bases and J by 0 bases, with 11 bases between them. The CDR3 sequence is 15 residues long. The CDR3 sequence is CASSFTGAVNTEAFF. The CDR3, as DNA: TGTGCCAGCAGCTTCACGGGTGCGGTGAACACTGAAGCTTTCTTT.

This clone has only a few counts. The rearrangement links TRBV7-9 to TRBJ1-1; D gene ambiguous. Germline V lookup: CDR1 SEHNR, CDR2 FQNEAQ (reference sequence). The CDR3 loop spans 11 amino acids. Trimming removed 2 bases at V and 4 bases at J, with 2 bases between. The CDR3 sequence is CASSLFTEAFF. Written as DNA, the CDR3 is TGTGCCAGCAGCTTATTCACTGAAGCTTTCTTT.

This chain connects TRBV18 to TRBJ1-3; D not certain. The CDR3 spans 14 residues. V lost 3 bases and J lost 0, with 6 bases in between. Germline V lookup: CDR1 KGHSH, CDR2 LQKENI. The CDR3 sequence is CASSPDYSGNTIYF. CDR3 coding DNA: TGTGCCAGCTCACCGGATTACTCTGGAAACACCATATATTTT.

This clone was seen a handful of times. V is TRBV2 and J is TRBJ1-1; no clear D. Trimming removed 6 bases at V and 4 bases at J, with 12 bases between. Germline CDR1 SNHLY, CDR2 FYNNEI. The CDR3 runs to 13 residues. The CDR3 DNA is TGTGCCAGCAGCGCTATGTTGGGCACTGAAGCTTTCTTT. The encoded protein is CASSAMLGTEAFF.

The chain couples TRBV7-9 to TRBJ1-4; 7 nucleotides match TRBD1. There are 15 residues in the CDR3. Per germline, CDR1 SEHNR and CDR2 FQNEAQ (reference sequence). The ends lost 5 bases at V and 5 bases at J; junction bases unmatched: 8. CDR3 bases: TGTGCCAGCAGCCCGCGACAGGGAGGGAATGAAAAACTGTTTTTT. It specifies CASSPRQGGNEKLFF.

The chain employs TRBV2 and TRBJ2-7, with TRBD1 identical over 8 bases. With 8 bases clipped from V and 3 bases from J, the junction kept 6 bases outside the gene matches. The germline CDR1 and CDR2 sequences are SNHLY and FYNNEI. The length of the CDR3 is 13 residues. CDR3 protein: CASRGQGSYEQYF. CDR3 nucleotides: TGTGCCAGCCGCGGACAGGGCAGCTACGAGCAGTACTTC.

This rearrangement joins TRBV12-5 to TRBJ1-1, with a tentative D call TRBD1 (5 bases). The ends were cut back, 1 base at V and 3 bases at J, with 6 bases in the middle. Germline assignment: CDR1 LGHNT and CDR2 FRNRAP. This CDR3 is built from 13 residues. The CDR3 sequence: CASGLAGYTEAFF. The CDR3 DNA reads TGTGCTAGTGGTTTGGCAGGGTACACTGAAGCTTTCTTT.

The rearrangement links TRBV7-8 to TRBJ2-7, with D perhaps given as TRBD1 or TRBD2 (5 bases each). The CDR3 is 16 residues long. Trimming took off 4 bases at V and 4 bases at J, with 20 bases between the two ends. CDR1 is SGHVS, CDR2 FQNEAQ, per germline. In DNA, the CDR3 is TGTGCCAGCAGCTCAGGGACCGATCCCGGAACTTACGAGCAGTACTTC. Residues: CASSSGTDPGTYEQYF.

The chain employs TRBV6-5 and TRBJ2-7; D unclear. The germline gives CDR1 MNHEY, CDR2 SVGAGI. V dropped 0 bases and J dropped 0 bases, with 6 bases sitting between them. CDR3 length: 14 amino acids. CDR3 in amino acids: CASSYSRNSYEQYF. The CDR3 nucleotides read TGTGCCAGCAGTTACTCCCGTAACTCCTACGAGCAGTACTTC.

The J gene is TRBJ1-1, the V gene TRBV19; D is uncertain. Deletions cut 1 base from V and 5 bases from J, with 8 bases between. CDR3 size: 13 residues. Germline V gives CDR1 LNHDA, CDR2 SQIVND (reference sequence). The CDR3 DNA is TGTGCCAGTAGTATAGGCCGCGGGACTGAAGCTTTCTTT. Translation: CASSIGRGTEAFF. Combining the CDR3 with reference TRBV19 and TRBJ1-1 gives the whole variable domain DGGITQSPKYLFRKEGQNVTLSCEQNLNHDAMYWYRQDPGQGLRLIYYSQIVNDFQKGDIAEGYSVSREKKESFPLTVTSAQKNPTAFYLCASSIGRGTEAFFGQGTRLTVV.

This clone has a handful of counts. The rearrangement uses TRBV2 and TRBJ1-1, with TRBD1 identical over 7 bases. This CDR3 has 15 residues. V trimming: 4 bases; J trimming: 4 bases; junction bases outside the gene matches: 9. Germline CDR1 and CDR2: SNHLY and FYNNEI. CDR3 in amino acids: CASSAQQGSGTEAFF. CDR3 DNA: TGTGCCAGCAGTGCCCAACAGGGGTCTGGCACTGAAGCTTTCTTT. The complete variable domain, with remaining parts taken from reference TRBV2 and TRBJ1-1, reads EPEVTQTPSHQVTQMGQEVILRCVPISNHLYFYWYRQILGQKVEFLVSFYNNEISEKSEIFDDQFSVERPDGSNFTLKIRSTKLEDSAMYFCASSAQQGSGTEAFFGQGTRLTVV.

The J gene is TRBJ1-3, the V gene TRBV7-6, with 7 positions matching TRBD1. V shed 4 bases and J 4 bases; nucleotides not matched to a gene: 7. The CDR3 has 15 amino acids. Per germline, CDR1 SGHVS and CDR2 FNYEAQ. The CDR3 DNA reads TGTGCCAGCAGCTCCGTGAGGGGGCAAGGAAACACCATATATTTT. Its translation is CASSSVRGQGNTIYF.

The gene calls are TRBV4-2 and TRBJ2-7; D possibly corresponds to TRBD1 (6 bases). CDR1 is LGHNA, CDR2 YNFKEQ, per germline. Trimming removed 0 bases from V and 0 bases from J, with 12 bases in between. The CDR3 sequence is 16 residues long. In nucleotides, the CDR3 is TGTGCCAGCAGCCAAGAGAGTGCAGGGGTCTCCTACGAGCAGTACTTC. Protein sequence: CASSQESAGVSYEQYF.

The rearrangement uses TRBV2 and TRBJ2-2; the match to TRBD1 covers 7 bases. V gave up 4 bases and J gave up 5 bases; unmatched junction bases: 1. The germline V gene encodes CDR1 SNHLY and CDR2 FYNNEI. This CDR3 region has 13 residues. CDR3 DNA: TGTGCCAGCAGTGCCAGGGGGACCGGGGAGCTGTTTTTT. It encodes CASSARGTGELFF.